This TCR beta chain appears in the sequencing data of a study of T cells in Graves' hyperthyroidism and ophthalmopathy. The CDR3 spans 15 residues. The V end was cut by 0 bases, the J end by 4 bases, with 9 bases between. CDR1 MNHNS and CDR2 SASEGT come from the germline V gene. Calling Graves' hyperthyroidism stable meant ophthalmopathy did not progress within 18 months. Study-wide findings and caveats: Blood samples included most of the expanded thyroid clonotypes exceeding 0.001. The model anticipated ophthalmopathy a median about six months pre-onset.

Authors of the study amplified TCR beta CDR3 regions from RNA transcripts. Initially, a first-round RT-PCR of the TCR CDR3 employed the HTBI primer set. TCRdb used MiXCR to reprocess the multiplex PCR reads, holding one entry per CDR3 protein. The profile shows a few hundred thousand distinct CDR3 sequences, around 45% of them singletons. There are many counts of this clonotype. Its target is not known. The TCR comes from a woman younger than 30 with Graves' hyperthyroidism. Sequencing was done on a sample of peripheral blood or thyroid tissue (not recorded which). The chain is built from TRBV6-1 and TRBJ1-4; the D gene is possibly TRBD1 (5 bases). CDR3 nucleotides: TGTGCCAGCAGTGAAGCGACAGCGATTAATGAAAAACTGTTTTTT. As protein: CASSEATAINEKLFF.